Included here is one TCR beta chain sequence, with context. Its antigen is not known. One junction end disagrees with the germline gene, perhaps due to a read error. Germline loops: CDR1 DFQATT, CDR2 SNEGSKA (reference sequence). This CDR3 comprises 20 residues. This entry belongs to a study of T cell repertoires in cytomegalovirus infection. On the study more broadly: HLA-C-restricted CMV epitopes, recently identified, and well-studied HLA-B-restricted ones were used by the study. TCR beta signatures that were public indicated CMV infection and matching HLA type. General observations from the study: CMV-specific TCR beta clonotypes restricted by HLA-C were the ones dominating the ex vivo response.

Each CDR3 protein is one row after TCRdb ran MiXCR on the reads. The table includes some 920,000 distinct CDR3 sequences, 30% to 40% detected once. This sequence originates from a human donor in good health (CMV status not recorded). Some clones in this sample may be carry-over from other donors' samples. The J gene is TRBJ2-2, the V gene TRBV20-1, with TRBD2 identical over 15 bases. Sequencing was performed on cultured CD8+ T cells from PBMCs, taken from culture after CMV antigen stimulation. The chain's CDR3 is CSARDLRTSGGVKYPGELVF. CDR3 bases: TGCAGTGCTAGAGATCTGCGGACTAGCGGGGGGGTGAAGTACCCCGGGGAGCTGGTTTTT.